This is a list of T cell receptor beta chains from one sample in a study of blood T cell repertoires in COVID-19. Some clones are missing from TCRdb's copy, which holds only in-frame ones; the method was immunoSEQ multiplex PCR. The sample lists approximately 45,000 clones, around 87% occurring once. Material: peripheral blood. The origin of the receptors is a human donor in a cohort sampled during active COVID-19. Both conserved end residues are part of each CDR3. The D gene is left open where the match is weak. Size tells how often a clone was seen (once, few, many) or the class of an expanded clone, and some rows leave it out.

CDR3	DNA	size	D	V	J
CASSFLGQSIQETQYF	TGTGCCAGCAGCTTCTTGGGACAAAGCATACAAGAGACCCAGTACTTC	-	-	TRBV7-9	TRBJ2-5
CASRTGTSGRYNEQFF	TGTGCCAGCAGGACCGGGACTAGCGGGAGGTACAATGAGCAGTTCTTC	-	TRBD2	TRBV27	TRBJ2-1
CATGLAGANEQFF	TGTGCGACCGGGCTAGCGGGAGCCAATGAGCAGTTCTTC	once	TRBD2	TRBV10-3	TRBJ2-1
CASSMGGSLGSPLHF	TGTGCCAGTAGTATGGGAGGAAGCTTGGGCTCACCCCTCCACTTT	-	-	TRBV19	TRBJ1-6
CATTQGSTYNEQFF	TGCGCCACTACACAAGGGAGTACCTACAATGAGCAGTTCTTC	-	-	TRBV5-1	TRBJ2-1
CASSQPPLAGGTDTQYF	TGCGCCAGCAGCCAGCCCCCCCTAGCGGGGGGCACAGATACGCAGTATTTT	-	TRBD2	TRBV4-1	TRBJ2-3
CATEDRVSYEQYF	TGTGCCACCGAGGACAGGGTCTCCTACGAGCAGTACTTC	-	TRBD1	TRBV24-1	TRBJ2-7
CASSESRDAGYTF	TGTGCCAGCAGTGAATCCAGGGATGCTGGCTACACCTTC	-	-	TRBV25-1	TRBJ1-2
CASSPGQIEAFF	TGTGCCAGCAGCCCAGGACAGATTGAAGCTTTCTTT	once	-	TRBV7-9	TRBJ1-1
CASSLFAGGNTGELFF	TGTGCCAGCAGTTTATTCGCGGGAGGGAACACCGGGGAGCTGTTTTTT	-	TRBD2	TRBV28	TRBJ2-2
CASRSTTGGSYTF	TGTGCCAGCAGGTCGACTACAGGGGGGAGCTACACCTTC	-	TRBD1	TRBV28	TRBJ1-2
CASRQGRNTGELFF	TGTGCCAGCAGACAGGGTCGGAACACCGGGGAGCTGTTTTTT	-	-	TRBV27	TRBJ2-2
CASTFGQGAGNEQFF	TGTGCCAGCACATTTGGACAGGGGGCAGGGAATGAGCAGTTCTTC	-	TRBD1	TRBV6-5	TRBJ2-1
CASSPAGRDTEAFF	TGTGCCAGCTCACCAGCCGGCAGGGACACTGAAGCTTTCTTT	-	-	TRBV18	TRBJ1-1
CASSPVAGGGNEQFF	TGTGCTAGCAGCCCTGTAGCGGGAGGGGGCAATGAGCAGTTCTTC	-	TRBD2	TRBV7-7	TRBJ2-1